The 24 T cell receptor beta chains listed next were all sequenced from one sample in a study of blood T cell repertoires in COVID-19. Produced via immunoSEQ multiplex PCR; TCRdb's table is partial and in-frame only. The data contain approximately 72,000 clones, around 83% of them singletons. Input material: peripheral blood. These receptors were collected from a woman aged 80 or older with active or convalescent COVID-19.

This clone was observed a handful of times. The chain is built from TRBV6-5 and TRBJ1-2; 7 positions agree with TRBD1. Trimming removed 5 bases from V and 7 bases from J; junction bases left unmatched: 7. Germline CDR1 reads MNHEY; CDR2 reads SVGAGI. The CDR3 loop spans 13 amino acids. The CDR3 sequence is CASSTTGAFGYTF. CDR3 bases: TGTGCCAGCAGTACCACAGGGGCGTTTGGCTACACCTTC.

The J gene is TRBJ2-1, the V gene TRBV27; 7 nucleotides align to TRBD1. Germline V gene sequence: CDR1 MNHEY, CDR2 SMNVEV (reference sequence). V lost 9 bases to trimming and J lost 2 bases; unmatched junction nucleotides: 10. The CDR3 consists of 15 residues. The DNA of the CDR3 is TGTGCCAGTCAAGGGGGCCACAATACCTACAATGAGCAGTTCTTC. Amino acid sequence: CASQGGHNTYNEQFF.

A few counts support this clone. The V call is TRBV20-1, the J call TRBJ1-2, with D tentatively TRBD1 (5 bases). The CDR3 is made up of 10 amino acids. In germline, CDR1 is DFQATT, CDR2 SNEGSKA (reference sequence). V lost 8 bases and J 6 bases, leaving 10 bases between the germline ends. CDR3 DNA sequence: TGCAGTCCCGCAGGGCATGGCTACACCTTC. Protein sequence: CSPAGHGYTF.

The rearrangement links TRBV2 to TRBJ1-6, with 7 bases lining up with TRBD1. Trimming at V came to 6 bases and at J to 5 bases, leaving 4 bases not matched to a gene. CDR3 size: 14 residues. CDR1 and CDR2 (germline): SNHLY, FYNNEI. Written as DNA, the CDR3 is TGTGCCAGCAGGACAGGGACTGATAATTCACCCCTCCACTTT. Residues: CASRTGTDNSPLHF.

The CDR3 here is CAWRQGASEAFF. CDR3 coding DNA: TGTGCCTGGAGACAGGGGGCAAGTGAAGCTTTCTTT. The chain joins TRBV30 to TRBJ1-1; 9 bases align to TRBD1. V dropped 3 bases and J dropped 7; count of bases not matched to a gene: 3. Germline CDR1 and CDR2: GTSNPN and SVGIG (reference sequence). The CDR3 has 12 amino acids.

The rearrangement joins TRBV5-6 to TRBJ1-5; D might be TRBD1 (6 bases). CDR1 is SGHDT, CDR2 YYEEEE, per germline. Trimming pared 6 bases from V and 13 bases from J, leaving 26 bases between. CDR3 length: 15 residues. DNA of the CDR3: TGTGCCAGCACCACCATGGACAGAGCTCCCTCTGGGCAGCATTTT. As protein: CASTTMDRAPSGQHF. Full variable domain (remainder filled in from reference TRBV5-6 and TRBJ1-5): DAGVTQSPTHLIKTRGQQVTLRCSPKSGHDTVSWYQQALGQGPQFIFQYYEEEERQRGNFPDRFSGHQFPNYSSELNVNALLLGDSALYLCASTTMDRAPSGQHFGDGTRLSIL.

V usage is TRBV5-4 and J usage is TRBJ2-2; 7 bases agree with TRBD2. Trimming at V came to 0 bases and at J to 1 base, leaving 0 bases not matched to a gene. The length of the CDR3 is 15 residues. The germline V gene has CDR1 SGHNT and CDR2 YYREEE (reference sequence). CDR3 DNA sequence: TGTGCCAGCAGCTTGGTAGCGGGGAACACCGGGGAGCTGTTTTTT. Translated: CASSLVAGNTGELFF.

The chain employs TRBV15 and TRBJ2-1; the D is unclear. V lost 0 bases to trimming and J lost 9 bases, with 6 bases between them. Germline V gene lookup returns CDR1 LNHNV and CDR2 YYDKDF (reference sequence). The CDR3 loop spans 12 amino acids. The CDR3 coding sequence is TGTGCCACCAGCAGAGATGGCTTTGAGCAGTTCTTC. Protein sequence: CATSRDGFEQFF.

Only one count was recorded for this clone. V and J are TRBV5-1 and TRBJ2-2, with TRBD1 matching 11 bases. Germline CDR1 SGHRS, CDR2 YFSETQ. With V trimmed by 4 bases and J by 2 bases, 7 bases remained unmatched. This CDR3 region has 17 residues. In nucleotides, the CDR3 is TGCGCCAGCAGCGAGGACAGGGGGCTTATCAACACCGGGGAGCTGTTTTTT. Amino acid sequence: CASSEDRGLINTGELFF.

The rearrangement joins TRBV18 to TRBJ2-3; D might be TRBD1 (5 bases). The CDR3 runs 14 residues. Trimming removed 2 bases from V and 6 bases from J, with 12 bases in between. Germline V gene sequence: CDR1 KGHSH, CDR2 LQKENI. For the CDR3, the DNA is TGTGCCAGCTCACCAAACAGCAGGGCGGATACGCAGTATTTT. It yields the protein CASSPNSRADTQYF.

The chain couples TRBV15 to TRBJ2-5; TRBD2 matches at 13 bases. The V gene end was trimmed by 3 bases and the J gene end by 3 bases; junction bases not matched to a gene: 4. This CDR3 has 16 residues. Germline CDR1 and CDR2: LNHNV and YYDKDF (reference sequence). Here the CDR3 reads CATSRQTSGGKETQYF. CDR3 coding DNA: TGTGCCACCAGCAGGCAGACTAGCGGGGGGAAAGAGACCCAGTACTTC.

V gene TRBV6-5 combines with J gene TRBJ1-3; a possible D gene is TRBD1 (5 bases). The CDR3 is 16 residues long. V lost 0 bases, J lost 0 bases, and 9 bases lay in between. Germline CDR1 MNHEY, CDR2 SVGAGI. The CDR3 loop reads CASSYSYRNSGNTIYF. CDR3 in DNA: TGTGCCAGCAGTTACTCGTACAGGAACTCTGGAAACACCATATATTTT.

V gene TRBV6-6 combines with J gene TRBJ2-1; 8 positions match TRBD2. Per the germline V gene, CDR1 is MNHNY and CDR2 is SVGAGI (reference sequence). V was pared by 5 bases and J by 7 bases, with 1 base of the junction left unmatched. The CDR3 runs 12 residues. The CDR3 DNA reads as TGTGCCAGCAGTCGGGAGGGGAATGAGCAGTTCTTC. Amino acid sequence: CASSREGNEQFF.

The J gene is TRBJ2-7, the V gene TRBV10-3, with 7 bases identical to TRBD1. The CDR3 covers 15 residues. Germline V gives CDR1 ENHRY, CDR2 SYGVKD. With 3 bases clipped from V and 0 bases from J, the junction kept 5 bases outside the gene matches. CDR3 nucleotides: TGTGCCATCAGTGATGGACAGGCGGGCTCCTACGAGCAGTACTTC. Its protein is CAISDGQAGSYEQYF.

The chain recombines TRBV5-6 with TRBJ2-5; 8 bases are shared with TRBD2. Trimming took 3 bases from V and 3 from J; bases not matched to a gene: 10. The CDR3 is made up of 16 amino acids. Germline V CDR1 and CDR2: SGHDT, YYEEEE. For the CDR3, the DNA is TGTGCCAGCAGCTCAGTGGGACTAGGCCCAAAAGAGACCCAGTACTTC. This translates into CASSSVGLGPKETQYF.

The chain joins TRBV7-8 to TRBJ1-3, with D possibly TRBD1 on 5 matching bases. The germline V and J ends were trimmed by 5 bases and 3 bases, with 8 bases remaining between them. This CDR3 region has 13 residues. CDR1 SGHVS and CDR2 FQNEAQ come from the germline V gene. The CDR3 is CASSPGDGNTIYF. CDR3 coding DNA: TGTGCCAGCAGCCCGGGGGATGGAAACACCATATATTTT.

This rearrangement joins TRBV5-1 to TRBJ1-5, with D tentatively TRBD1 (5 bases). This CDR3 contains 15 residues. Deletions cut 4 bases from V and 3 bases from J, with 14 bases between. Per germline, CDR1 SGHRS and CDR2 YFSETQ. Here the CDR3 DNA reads TGCGCCAGCAGCCTTACAGGATACTCCAATCAGCCCCAGCATTTT. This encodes CASSLTGYSNQPQHF.

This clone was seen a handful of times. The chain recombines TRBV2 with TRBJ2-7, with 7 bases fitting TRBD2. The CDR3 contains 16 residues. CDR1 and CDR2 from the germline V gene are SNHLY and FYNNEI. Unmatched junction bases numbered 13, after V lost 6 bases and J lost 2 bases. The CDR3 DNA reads TGTGCCAGCAGCGGACGGGAGAGCGGGGCCCCCTACGAGCAGTACTTC. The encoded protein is CASSGRESGAPYEQYF.

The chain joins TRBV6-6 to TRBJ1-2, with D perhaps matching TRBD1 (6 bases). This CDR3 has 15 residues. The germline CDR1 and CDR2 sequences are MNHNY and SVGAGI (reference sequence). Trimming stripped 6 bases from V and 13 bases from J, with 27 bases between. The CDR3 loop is CASRGRGQNLYGCTF. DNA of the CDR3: TGTGCCAGCAGGGGCAGAGGACAGAATCTCTATGGTTGCACCTTC.

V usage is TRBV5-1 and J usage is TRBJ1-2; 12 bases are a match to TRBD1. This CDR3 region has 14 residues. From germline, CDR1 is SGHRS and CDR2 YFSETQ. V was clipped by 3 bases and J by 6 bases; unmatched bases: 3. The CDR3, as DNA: TGCGCCAGCAGCTCCGGGACAGGGGGCAATGGCTACACCTTC. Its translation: CASSSGTGGNGYTF. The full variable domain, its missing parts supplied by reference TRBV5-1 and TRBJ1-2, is KAGVTQTPRYLIKTRGQQVTLSCSPISGHRSVSWYQQTPGQGLQFLFEYFSETQRNKGNFPGRFSGRQFSNSRSEMNVSTLELGDSALYLCASSSGTGGNGYTFGSGTRLTVV.

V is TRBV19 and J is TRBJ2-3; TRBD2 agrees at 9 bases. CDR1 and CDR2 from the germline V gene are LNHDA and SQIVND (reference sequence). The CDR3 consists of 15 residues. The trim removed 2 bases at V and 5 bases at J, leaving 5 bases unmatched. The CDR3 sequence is CASSITGTSQDTQYF. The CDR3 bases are TGTGCCAGTAGTATAACCGGGACTAGCCAAGATACGCAGTATTTT.

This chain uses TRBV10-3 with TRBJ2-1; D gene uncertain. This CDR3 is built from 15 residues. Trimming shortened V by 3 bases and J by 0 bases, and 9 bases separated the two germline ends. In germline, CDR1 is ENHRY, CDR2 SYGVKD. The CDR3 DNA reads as TGTGCCATCAGTGAAGCTAGTCTCTCCTACAATGAGCAGTTCTTC. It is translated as CAISEASLSYNEQFF.

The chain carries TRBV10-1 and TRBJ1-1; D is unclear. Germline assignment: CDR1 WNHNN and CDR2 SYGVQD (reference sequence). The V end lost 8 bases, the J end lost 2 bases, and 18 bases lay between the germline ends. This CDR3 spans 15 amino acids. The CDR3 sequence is CASSELPKTNTEAFF. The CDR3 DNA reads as TGCGCCAGCTCCGAACTTCCCAAAACTAACACTGAAGCTTTCTTT.

CDR3 bases: TGTGCCAGCTGCAAGCGGGGCACAGATACGCAGTATTTT. Amino acid sequence: CASCKRGTDTQYF. This rearrangement joins TRBV6-5 to TRBJ2-3, with D possibly matching TRBD2 (6 bases). The CDR3 consists of 13 residues. Between the trimmed V and J ends, which lost 8 bases and 1 base, there was a span of 10 bases. CDR1 and CDR2 from the germline V gene are MNHEY and SVGAGI.